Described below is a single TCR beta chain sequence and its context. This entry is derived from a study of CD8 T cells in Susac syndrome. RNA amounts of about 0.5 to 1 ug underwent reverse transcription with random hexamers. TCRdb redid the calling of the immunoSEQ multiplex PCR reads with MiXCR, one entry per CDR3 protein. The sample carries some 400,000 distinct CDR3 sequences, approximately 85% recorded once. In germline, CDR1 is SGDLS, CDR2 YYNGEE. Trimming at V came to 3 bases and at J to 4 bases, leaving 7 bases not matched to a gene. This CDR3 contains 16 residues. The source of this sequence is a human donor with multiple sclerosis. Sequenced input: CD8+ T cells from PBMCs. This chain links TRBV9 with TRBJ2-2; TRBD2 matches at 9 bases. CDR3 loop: CASSAVSGRSTGELFF. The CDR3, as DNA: TGTGCCAGCAGCGCTGTTAGCGGGAGATCCACCGGGGAGCTGTTTTTT.